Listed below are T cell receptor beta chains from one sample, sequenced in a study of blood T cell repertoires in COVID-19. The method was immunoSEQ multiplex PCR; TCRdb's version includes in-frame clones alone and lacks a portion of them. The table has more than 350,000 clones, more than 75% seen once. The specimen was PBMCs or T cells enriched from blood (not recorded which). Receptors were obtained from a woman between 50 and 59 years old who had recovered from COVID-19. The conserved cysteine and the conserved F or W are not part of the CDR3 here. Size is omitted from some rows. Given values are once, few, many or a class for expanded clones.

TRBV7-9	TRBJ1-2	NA	ASSLDPPLPEDYGYT
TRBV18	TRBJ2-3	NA	ASSPSRGGTDTQY
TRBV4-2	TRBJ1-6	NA	ASSQDQSGYNSPLH
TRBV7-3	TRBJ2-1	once	ASSPSGTGGQF
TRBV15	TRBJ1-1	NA	ATSRELAGGWTEAF
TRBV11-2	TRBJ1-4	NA	ASSRDITNEKLF
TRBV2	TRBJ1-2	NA	ARQRQQGAYGYT
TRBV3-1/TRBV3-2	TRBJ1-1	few	ASSQEEEVWGLGYTEAF
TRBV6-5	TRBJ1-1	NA	ASRTTGNTEAF
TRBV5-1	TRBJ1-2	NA	ASSSNSAGPYGYT
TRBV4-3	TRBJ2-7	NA	ASSREGLAGAYEQY
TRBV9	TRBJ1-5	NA	ASSVDSGSQPQH
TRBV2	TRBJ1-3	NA	ASSARQGPGNTIY
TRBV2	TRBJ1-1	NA	ASSVGQPTEAF
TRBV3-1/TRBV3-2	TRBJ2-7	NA	ASSRGRGEQY
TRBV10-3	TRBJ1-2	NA	AIRETVNYGYT
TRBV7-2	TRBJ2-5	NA	ASSKLMTGGLSETQY
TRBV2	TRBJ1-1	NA	ASNFRGTRGTEAF
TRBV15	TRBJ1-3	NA	ATSSDKTYSSGNTIY
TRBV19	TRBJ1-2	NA	ASSNPGGASYGYT
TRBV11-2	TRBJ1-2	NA	ASSQGGNYGYT
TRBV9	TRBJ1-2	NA	ASSVGEGGVYGYT
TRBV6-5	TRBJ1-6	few	ASSRVFGDSPLH
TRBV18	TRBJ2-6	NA	ASSPLGQGQSGANVLT
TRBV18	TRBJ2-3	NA	ASSPGTSDPMTY
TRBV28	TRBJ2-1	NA	ASSSPGSGSYNEQF
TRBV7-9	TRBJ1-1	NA	ASSQQGTVTEAF
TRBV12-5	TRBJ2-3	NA	ASGLTEADTQY
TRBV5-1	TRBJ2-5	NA	ASSSTGGAEETQY
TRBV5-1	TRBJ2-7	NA	ASSLGTGEQY
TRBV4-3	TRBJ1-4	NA	ASSRRPPGATNEKLF
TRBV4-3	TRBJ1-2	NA	ASSQDFGTGYGYT
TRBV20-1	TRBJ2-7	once	SAPVAAEQY
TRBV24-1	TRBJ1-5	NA	ATSAPGGDQPQH
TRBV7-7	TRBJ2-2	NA	ASSLGRGADTGELF
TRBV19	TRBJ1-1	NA	ASRGQGRTEAF
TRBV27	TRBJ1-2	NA	ASNGVNGGYT
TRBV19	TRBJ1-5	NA	ASTRGGVLNQPQH
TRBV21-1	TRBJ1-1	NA	ASSAKRGEDRGSTEAF
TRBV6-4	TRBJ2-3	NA	ASRLAGDTDTQY
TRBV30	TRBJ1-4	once	AWSVLSVEKLF
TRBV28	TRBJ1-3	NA	ASSSRGQGNTIY
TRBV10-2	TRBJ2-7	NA	ASSSRDAGSYEQY
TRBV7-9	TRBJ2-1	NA	ASSTPGTSGYEQF
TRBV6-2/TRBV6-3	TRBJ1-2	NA	ASSYGTGGFNYGYT
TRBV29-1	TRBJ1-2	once	SVDLGTGNYGYT
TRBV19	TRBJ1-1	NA	ASSDQGTEAF